The 28 T cell receptor beta chains in this list originate from one sample, sequenced in a study of type 1 and type 2 diabetes patients. PCR was run on genomic DNA. The TCR beta CDR3 region was amplified using 30 forward and 13 reverse primers. TCRdb processed the multiplex PCR reads anew with MiXCR; each CDR3 protein has one entry. Among about 250,000 distinct CDR3 sequences listed, roughly 50% were seen once. The material sequenced was peripheral blood mononuclear cells (PBMCs). Receptors originate from a man younger than 35 with type 2 diabetes.

The chain couples TRBV27 to TRBJ2-2, with D possibly matching TRBD1 (6 bases). V lost 6 bases to trimming and J lost 5 bases, with 7 bases between them. The CDR3 is 12 residues long. Germline V gives CDR1 MNHEY, CDR2 SMNVEV (reference sequence). The CDR3 spells CASRGTTGELFF. DNA of the CDR3: TGTGCCAGCAGGGGGACAACCGGGGAGCTGTTTTTT.

A remark on this clonotype: Possible read error: a much larger clone is one base away. The J gene is TRBJ2-7, the V gene TRBV27; D gene unclear. There are 11 residues in the CDR3. Per the germline V gene, CDR1 is MNHEY and CDR2 is SMNVEV (reference sequence). The ends were cut back, 5 bases at V and 3 bases at J, with 5 bases in the middle. The CDR3 is CASSNLYEQYF. The CDR3 nucleotides are TGTGCCAGCAGTAACCTCTACGAGCAGTACTTC.

The chain employs TRBV7-8 and TRBJ2-7; TRBD1 aligns across 9 bases. With 3 bases clipped from V and 5 bases from J, the junction kept 8 bases outside the gene matches. There are 15 residues in the CDR3. Germline CDR1 is SGHVS and CDR2 is FQNEAQ. The CDR3 region is CASSLVQGAFNEQYF. CDR3 DNA sequence: TGTGCCAGCAGCTTGGTACAGGGGGCTTTTAACGAGCAGTACTTC.

A few counts support this clonotype. The chain employs TRBV19 and TRBJ1-6, with D perhaps TRBD1 (5 bases). The V gene's germline CDR1 is LNHDA and CDR2 SQIVND (reference sequence). Trimming cost V 3 bases and J 4 bases, with 10 bases left between them. The CDR3 is 15 residues long. CDR3 nucleotides: TGTGCCAGTAGTATTCAGGGATCTTATAATTCACCCCTCCACTTT. It yields the protein CASSIQGSYNSPLHF.

The J gene is TRBJ2-1, the V gene TRBV10-3, with unresolved D. Trimming removed 5 bases at V and 0 bases at J, with 11 bases between. This CDR3 comprises 15 residues. The germline V gene has CDR1 ENHRY and CDR2 SYGVKD. This CDR3 is CAISYDPSSYNEQFF. In DNA, the CDR3 is TGTGCCATCAGTTACGACCCTAGCTCCTACAATGAGCAGTTCTTC.

The chain is built from TRBV28 and TRBJ2-7, with D hard to call. Germline CDR1 MDHEN, CDR2 SYDVKM. This CDR3 contains 15 residues. V gave up 5 bases and J gave up 5 bases, with 19 bases separating them. CDR3 loop: CASSRSQVLGDEQYF. CDR3 bases: TGTGCCAGCAGTCGATCGCAGGTCCTTGGAGACGAGCAGTACTTC. Full variable domain (outside the CDR3, taken from reference TRBV28 and TRBJ2-7): DVKVTQSSRYLVKRTGEKVFLECVQDMDHENMFWYRQDPGLGLRLIYFSYDVKMKEKGDIPEGYSVSREKKERFSLILESASTNQTSMYLCASSRSQVLGDEQYFGPGTRLTVT.

The chain joins TRBV7-2 to TRBJ2-7, with 9 bases that match TRBD1. The germline V gene has CDR1 SGHTA and CDR2 FQGNSA. The CDR3 length is 16 residues. Losses at the gene ends were 2 bases for V and 3 bases for J; bases not matched to a gene: 8. The CDR3 sequence: CASSLTRDRVHYEQYF. CDR3 coding DNA: TGTGCCAGCAGCTTAACGAGGGACAGGGTTCACTACGAGCAGTACTTC. The full variable domain, with the rest looked up from reference TRBV7-2 and TRBJ2-7, is GAGVSQSPSNKVTEKGKDVELRCDPISGHTALYWYRQSLGQGLEFLIYFQGNSAPDKSGLPSDRFSAERTGGSVSTLTIQRTQQEDSAVYLCASSLTRDRVHYEQYFGPGTRLTVT.

In regard to this clonotype: The junction and the germline gene differ at one end; a read error may be behind it. The chain is built from TRBV10-3 and TRBJ2-1; 10 nucleotides line up with TRBD2. The germline CDR1 and CDR2 sequences are ENHRY and SYGVKD. The CDR3 is 16 residues long. The CDR3 DNA sequence: TGTGCCATCAGTGAGTCGGAAGCTAGCGGGAGCAATGAGCAGCTCTTC. Its translation: CAISESEASGSNEQLF.

This clonotype has a count of ten or more. The V and J genes are TRBV29-1 and TRBJ2-7; D uncertain. The V end was cut by 0 bases, the J end by 4 bases, with 10 bases between. This CDR3 is 13 amino acids long. Per the germline V gene, CDR1 is SQVTM and CDR2 is ANQGSEA. The CDR3 spells CSVEEGFGYEQYF. DNA of the CDR3: TGCAGCGTTGAAGAGGGGTTTGGTTACGAGCAGTACTTC.

This clonotype showed up many times. The genes are TRBV15 and TRBJ2-5; the D gene is possibly TRBD2 (5 bases). Trimming removed 4 bases at V and 7 bases at J, with 16 bases between. The CDR3 runs 14 residues. CDR1 and CDR2 (germline): LNHNV, YYDKDF (reference sequence). The CDR3 sequence is CATSTGLVEGTQYF. The DNA for the CDR3 is TGTGCCACCAGCACAGGACTGGTTGAAGGGACCCAGTACTTC. The whole variable domain, remainder taken from reference TRBV15 and TRBJ2-5, is DAMVIQNPRYQVTQFGKPVTLSCSQTLNHNVMYWYQQKSSQAPKLLFHYYDKDFNNEADTPDNFQSRRPNTSFCFLDIRSPGLGDTAMYLCATSTGLVEGTQYFGPGTRLLVL.

The chain couples TRBV6-5 to TRBJ1-6; 8 nucleotides line up with TRBD1. Germline CDR1 MNHEY, CDR2 SVGAGI. Germline trimming cut 0 bases from V and 9 bases from J; bases unmatched to any gene: 7. This CDR3 region has 16 residues. DNA of the CDR3: TGTGCCAGCAGTTACTCGAAGGACAGGGTTGGTTCACCCCTCCACTTT. Its translation is CASSYSKDRVGSPLHF.

The chain combines TRBV20-1 with TRBJ2-1; D call uncertain. The CDR3 sequence is 11 residues long. In germline, CDR1 is DFQATT, CDR2 SNEGSKA (reference sequence). Trimming removed 5 bases from V and 9 bases from J, with 11 bases in between. The CDR3: CSADLVVEQFF. For the CDR3, the DNA is TGCAGTGCTGATTTAGTGGTTGAGCAGTTCTTC.

This clonotype was counted only a few times. The chain is built from TRBV20-1 and TRBJ2-7; D not certain. Deletions cut 2 bases from V and 3 bases from J, with 11 bases between. CDR3 length: 13 amino acids. Germline loops: CDR1 DFQATT, CDR2 SNEGSKA (reference sequence). CDR3 sequence (DNA): TGCAGTGCTAGAAGAGCAGGCAACTACGAGCAGTACTTC. The encoded protein is CSARRAGNYEQYF.

The chain has TRBV2 and TRBJ2-3, with a weak D call TRBD2 (6 bases). The CDR3 has 17 residues. Trimming pared 3 bases from V and 3 bases from J, leaving 19 bases between. CDR1 is SNHLY and CDR2 is FYNNEI in the germline V gene. The CDR3 nucleotides are TGTGCCAGCAGTGATACCCCATCCGCTCGGGGGACAGATACGCAGTATTTT. This encodes CASSDTPSARGTDTQYF.

Notes on this clonotype: This may stem from a read error, because a much larger clone lies one nucleotide away. This sequence joins TRBV10-3 and TRBJ2-5; D unclear. CDR1 and CDR2 from the germline V gene are ENHRY and SYGVKD. This CDR3 spans 14 amino acids. The V end was cut by 6 bases, the J end by 4 bases, with 15 bases between. As DNA, the CDR3 is TGTGCCATCAGGAAAGAAGCATGGATAGAGACCCAGTACTTC. The encoded protein is CAIRKEAWIETQYF.

The rearrangement uses TRBV29-1 and TRBJ2-1; D gene unclear. This CDR3 contains 9 residues. Germline V CDR1 and CDR2: SQVTM, ANQGSEA. The germline V and J ends were trimmed by 4 bases and 12 bases, with 7 bases remaining between them. The CDR3 nucleotides are TGCAGCGTTGGAGGTGTGCAGTTCTTC. Amino acids: CSVGGVQFF.

The CDR3 sequence is CAYAASGIGNEQFF. CDR3 DNA: TGTGCCTATGCCGCCAGCGGGATCGGGAATGAGCAGTTCTTC. This chain connects TRBV30 to TRBJ2-5, with 7 bases aligning to TRBD2. The closer fit of TRBJ2-1 to the DNA end suggests the J call may be wrong. Germline assignment: CDR1 GTSNPN and CDR2 SVGIG (reference sequence). The CDR3 loop spans 14 amino acids.

V usage is TRBV6-6 and J usage is TRBJ2-4; 8 nucleotides line up with TRBD1. This CDR3 spans 16 amino acids. The germline CDR1 and CDR2 sequences are MNHNY and SVGAGI (reference sequence). V dropped 8 bases and J dropped 0; count of bases not matched to a gene: 9. The DNA for the CDR3 is TGTGCCAGCGGTACCCAGGGGGCCCTAGCCAAAAACATTCAGTACTTC. It yields the protein CASGTQGALAKNIQYF.

The genes are TRBV10-2 and TRBJ2-2; tentatively, D is TRBD1 or TRBD2 (7 bases each). V lost 6 bases, J lost 6 bases, and 17 bases lay in between. The CDR3 spans 15 residues. Germline V lookup: CDR1 WSHSY, CDR2 SAAADI. This CDR3 reads CASRWDAGGAGELFF. CDR3 nucleotides: TGCGCCAGCAGATGGGACGCAGGGGGGGCCGGGGAGCTGTTTTTT.

The table lists this clonotype with many counts. The V and J genes are TRBV19 and TRBJ2-3; D is ambiguous. CDR3 size: 13 residues. V gave up 3 bases and J gave up 3 bases, with 7 bases separating them. In germline, CDR1 is LNHDA, CDR2 SQIVND (reference sequence). CDR3 amino acids: CASSMSVTDTQYF. In nucleotides, the CDR3 is TGTGCCAGTAGTATGAGCGTGACAGATACGCAGTATTTT.

The chain recombines TRBV12-3 or TRBV12-4 with TRBJ1-5; D might be TRBD1 (6 bases). V gave up 3 bases and J gave up 3 bases, with 9 bases separating them. This CDR3 contains 14 residues. In DNA, the CDR3 is TGTGCCAGCAGTTTTTTGGGGGCCAATCAGCCCCAGCATTTT. It is translated as CASSFLGANQPQHF.

Comment on this clonotype: The junction and the germline gene differ at one end; a read error may be behind it. The chain is built from TRBV7-2 and TRBJ2-7, with a possible D match to TRBD2 (6 bases). This CDR3 is built from 13 residues. Germline CDR1 SGHTA, CDR2 FQGNSA. The CDR3 DNA sequence: TGTGCCAGCCGTCCTAGCGCAGACTACGAGCTGTACTTC. Protein product: CASRPSADYELYF.

This clonotype was seen more than once but under ten times. V is TRBV6-5 and J is TRBJ1-1, with D unclear. Deletions cut 2 bases from V and 8 bases from J, with 9 bases between. Per the germline V gene, CDR1 is MNHEY and CDR2 is SVGAGI. The CDR3 length is 12 residues. CDR3: CASSYPHDEAFF. CDR3 nucleotides: TGTGCCAGCAGTTACCCCCACGACGAAGCTTTCTTT.

The table lists this clonotype with many counts. The CDR3, as DNA: TGTGCCAGCAGTGACGGGACCCTAGGGAGCACTGAAGCTTTCTTT. It translates to CASSDGTLGSTEAFF. The V and J genes are TRBV25-1 and TRBJ1-1, with D perhaps matching TRBD1 (5 bases). The CDR3 length is 15 residues. Trimming took 3 bases from V and 4 from J, leaving 15 bases between them. Germline CDR1 reads MGHDK; CDR2 reads SYGVNS.

This rearrangement joins TRBV19 to TRBJ2-7; TRBD1 might be the D (8 bases). CDR1 LNHDA and CDR2 SQIVND come from the germline V gene (reference sequence). Trimming cost V 5 bases and J 2 bases, with 16 bases left between them. The CDR3 totals 15 residues. In nucleotides, the CDR3 is TGTGCCAGTAGTTACGGACAGGGAGGGCCCTACGAGCAGTACTTC. Amino acid sequence: CASSYGQGGPYEQYF.

This clonotype was observed many times. This sequence joins TRBV15 and TRBJ1-1; D not certain. The CDR3 totals 16 residues. Per the germline V gene, CDR1 is LNHNV and CDR2 is YYDKDF (reference sequence). V dropped 3 bases and J dropped 1 base, with 15 bases sitting between them. For the CDR3, the DNA is TGTGCCACCAGCAGCGGAATAAGGGCTCCGAACACTGAAGCTTTCTTT. Translated: CATSSGIRAPNTEAFF.

The rearrangement uses TRBV2 and TRBJ1-1, with D unresolved. V gave up 6 bases and J gave up 4 bases, with 15 bases separating them. This CDR3 comprises 14 residues. CDR1 and CDR2 (germline): SNHLY, FYNNEI. The CDR3 sequence is CASRGSGEGTEAFF. The CDR3, as DNA: TGTGCCAGCAGAGGATCTGGGGAGGGCACTGAAGCTTTCTTT. Based on the CDR3 plus reference TRBV2 and TRBJ1-1, the full variable domain is EPEVTQTPSHQVTQMGQEVILRCVPISNHLYFYWYRQILGQKVEFLVSFYNNEISEKSEIFDDQFSVERPDGSNFTLKIRSTKLEDSAMYFCASRGSGEGTEAFFGQGTRLTVV.

The chain is built from TRBV6-5 and TRBJ1-2; 8 bases are shared with TRBD1. V lost 8 bases, J lost 3 bases, and 5 bases stayed unmatched. CDR1 is MNHEY, CDR2 SVGAGI, per germline. The CDR3 totals 13 residues. Here the CDR3 reads CASYLDRDYGYTF. The CDR3 region has the DNA TGTGCCAGCTACTTGGACAGGGACTATGGCTACACCTTC.